This T cell receptor beta chain was recorded in a study of post-analysis software for immune sequencing data. Overall study: Some patients lacked subtype; others had relapsing-remitting, secondary progressive or progressive-relapsing disease. Study observations and caveats: Relative to controls, patients had a few TRBV segments at higher frequency, with TRBV5-6, TRBV5-1 and TRBV20-1 among these. Clustering by F measure revealed strong co-clustering among samples prepared together in one batch. Patients with multiple sclerosis recorded significantly lower normalized Chao1 diversity than controls, the study found.

On this clonotype itself: As yet, its antigen is unknown. A much bigger clone sits one base away, suggesting this may be a read error.

V lost 6 bases, J lost 8 bases, and 4 bases stayed unmatched. The CDR3 is 13 amino acids. Germline-derived CDR1 and CDR2 are ENHRY and SYGVKD. cDNA libraries for TCR beta contained unique molecular identifiers. Input of roughly 0.9 to 11 million T cells yielded a few hundred thousand cDNA molecules. TCRdb redid the calling of the PCR reads with MiXCR, one entry per CDR3 protein. The sample carries approximately 150,000 distinct CDR3 sequences, around 30% recorded once. This chain joins TRBV10-3 and TRBJ2-1, with 10 bases that match TRBD2. This sequence originates from a girl between 10 and 17 years old with multiple sclerosis. The sequencing input was blood. The CDR3 nucleotides are TGTGCCATCAGGCTGACTAGCGGGTATGAGCAGTTCTTC. It translates to CAIRLTSGYEQFF.